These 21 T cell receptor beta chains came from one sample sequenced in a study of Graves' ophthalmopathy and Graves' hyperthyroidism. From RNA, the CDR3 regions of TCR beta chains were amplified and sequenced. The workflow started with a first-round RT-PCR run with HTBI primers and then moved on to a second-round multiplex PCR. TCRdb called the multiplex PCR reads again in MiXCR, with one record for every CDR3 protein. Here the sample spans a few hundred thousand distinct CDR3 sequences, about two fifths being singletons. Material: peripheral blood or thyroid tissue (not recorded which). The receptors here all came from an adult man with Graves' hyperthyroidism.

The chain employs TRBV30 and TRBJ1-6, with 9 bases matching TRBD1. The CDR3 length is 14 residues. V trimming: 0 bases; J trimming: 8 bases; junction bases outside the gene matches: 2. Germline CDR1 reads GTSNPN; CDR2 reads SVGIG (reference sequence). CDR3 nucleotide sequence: TGTGCCTGGAGTGTCAGACAGGGGGATTCACCCCTCCACTTT. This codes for CAWSVRQGDSPLHF. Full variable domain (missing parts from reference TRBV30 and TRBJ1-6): SQTIHQWPATLVQPVGSPLSLECTVEGTSNPNLYWYRQAAGRGLQLLFYSVGIGQISSEVPQNLSASRPQDRQFILSSKKLLLSDSGFYLCAWSVRQGDSPLHFGNGTRLTVT.

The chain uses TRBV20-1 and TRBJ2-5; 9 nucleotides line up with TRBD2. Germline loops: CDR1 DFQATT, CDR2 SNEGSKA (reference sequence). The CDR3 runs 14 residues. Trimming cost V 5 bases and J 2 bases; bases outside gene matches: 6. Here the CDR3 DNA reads TGCAGTGCTCCAATAGCGGGGGTTCAAGAGACCCAGTACTTC. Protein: CSAPIAGVQETQYF.

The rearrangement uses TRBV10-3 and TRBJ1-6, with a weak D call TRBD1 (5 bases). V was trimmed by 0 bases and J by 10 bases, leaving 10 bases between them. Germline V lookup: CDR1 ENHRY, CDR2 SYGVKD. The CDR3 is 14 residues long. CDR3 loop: CAISESAGESPLHF. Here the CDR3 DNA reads TGTGCCATCAGTGAGTCGGCGGGGGAATCACCCCTCCACTTT.

The CDR3 coding sequence is TGTGCCAGCAGTCAACTACAGGGGAACTATGGCTACACCTTC. Its translation: CASSQLQGNYGYTF. The chain is built from TRBV28 and TRBJ1-2; 7 positions agree with TRBD1. CDR1 and CDR2 (germline): MDHEN, SYDVKM. The trim removed 5 bases at V and 2 bases at J, leaving 5 bases unmatched. The CDR3 sequence is 14 residues long.

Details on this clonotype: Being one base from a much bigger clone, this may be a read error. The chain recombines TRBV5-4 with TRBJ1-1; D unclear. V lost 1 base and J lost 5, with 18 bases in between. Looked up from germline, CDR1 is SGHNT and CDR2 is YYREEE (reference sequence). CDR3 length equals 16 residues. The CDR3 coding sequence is TGTGCCAGCAGCTTGACGGGTTTCGGAACCCTTACTGAAGCTTTCTTT. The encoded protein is CASSLTGFGTLTEAFF. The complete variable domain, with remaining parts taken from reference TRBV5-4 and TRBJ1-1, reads ETGVTQSPTHLIKTRGQQVTLRCSSQSGHNTVSWYQQALGQGPQFIFQYYREEENGRGNFPPRFSGLQFPNYSSELNVNALELDDSALYLCASSLTGFGTLTEAFFGQGTRLTVV.

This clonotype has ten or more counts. For the CDR3, the DNA is TGTGCCAGCCAAGACGGGGAACCTCAGCCCCAGCATTTT. Translated: CASQDGEPQPQHF. The genes are TRBV2 and TRBJ1-5; D call uncertain. Trimming took 8 bases from V and 6 from J, leaving 14 bases between them. The CDR3 is 13 amino acids. Germline V lookup: CDR1 SNHLY, CDR2 FYNNEI. Looking up the rest from reference TRBV2 and TRBJ1-5 gives the full variable domain: EPEVTQTPSHQVTQMGQEVILRCVPISNHLYFYWYRQILGQKVEFLVSFYNNEISEKSEIFDDQFSVERPDGSNFTLKIRSTKLEDSAMYFCASQDGEPQPQHFGDGTRLSIL.

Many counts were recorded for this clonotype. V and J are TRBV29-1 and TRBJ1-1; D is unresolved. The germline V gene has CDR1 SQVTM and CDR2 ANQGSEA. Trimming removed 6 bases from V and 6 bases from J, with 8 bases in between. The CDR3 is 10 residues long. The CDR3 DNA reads TGCAGCGTGGACGGGGCTGAAGCTTTCTTT. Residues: CSVDGAEAFF.

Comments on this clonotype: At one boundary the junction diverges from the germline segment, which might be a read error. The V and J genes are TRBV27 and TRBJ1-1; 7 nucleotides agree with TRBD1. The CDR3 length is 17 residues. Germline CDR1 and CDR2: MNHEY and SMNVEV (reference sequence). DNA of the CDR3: TGTGCCAGCAGTACCAACTACCGACAGGGTGGGAACACTGAAGCTTCCTTT. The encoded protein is CASSTNYRQGGNTEASF.

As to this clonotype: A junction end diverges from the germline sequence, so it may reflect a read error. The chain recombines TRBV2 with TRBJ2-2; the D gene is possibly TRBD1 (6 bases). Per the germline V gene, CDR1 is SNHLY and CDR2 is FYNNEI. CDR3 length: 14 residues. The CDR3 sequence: CASSLRDTTGKLFF. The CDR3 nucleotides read TGTGCCAGCAGTTTAAGGGACACCACCGGGAAGCTGTTTTTT.

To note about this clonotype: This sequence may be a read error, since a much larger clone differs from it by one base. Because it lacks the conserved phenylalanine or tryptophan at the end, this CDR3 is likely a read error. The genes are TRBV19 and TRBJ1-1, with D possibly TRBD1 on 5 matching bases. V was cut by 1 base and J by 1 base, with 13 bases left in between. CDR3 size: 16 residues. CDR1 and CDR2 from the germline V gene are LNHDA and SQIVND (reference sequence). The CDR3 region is CASSIARGIGNTEAFS. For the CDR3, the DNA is TGTGCCAGTAGTATAGCGCGGGGCATTGGGAACACTGAAGCTTTCTCT.

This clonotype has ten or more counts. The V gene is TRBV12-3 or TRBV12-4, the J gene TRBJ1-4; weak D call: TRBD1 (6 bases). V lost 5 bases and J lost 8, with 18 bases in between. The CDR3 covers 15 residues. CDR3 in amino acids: CASSPIQGIGEKLFF. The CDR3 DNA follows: TGTGCCAGCAGTCCGATACAGGGCATCGGGGAAAAACTGTTTTTT.

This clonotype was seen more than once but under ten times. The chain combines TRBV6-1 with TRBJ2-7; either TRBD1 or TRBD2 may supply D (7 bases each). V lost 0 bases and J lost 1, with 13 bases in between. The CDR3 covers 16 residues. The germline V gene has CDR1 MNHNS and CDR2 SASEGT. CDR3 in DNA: TGTGCCAGCAGTGAAGCCCCAGGGGGGGCGTCCTACGAGCAGTACTTC. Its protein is CASSEAPGGASYEQYF.

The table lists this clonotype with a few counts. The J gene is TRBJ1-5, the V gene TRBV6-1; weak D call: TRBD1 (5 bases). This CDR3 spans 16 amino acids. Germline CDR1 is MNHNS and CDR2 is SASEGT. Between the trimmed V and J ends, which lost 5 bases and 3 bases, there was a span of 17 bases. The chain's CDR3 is CASSKVGGKNNQPQHF. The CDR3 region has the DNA TGTGCCAGCAGTAAAGTGGGGGGAAAGAACAATCAGCCCCAGCATTTT.

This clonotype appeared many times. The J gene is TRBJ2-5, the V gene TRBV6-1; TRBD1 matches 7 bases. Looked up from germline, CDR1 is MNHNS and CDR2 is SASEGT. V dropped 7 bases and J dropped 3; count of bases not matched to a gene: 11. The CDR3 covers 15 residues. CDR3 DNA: TGTGCCAGCATCCAGACAGGGAGAATGGAAGAGACCCAGTACTTC. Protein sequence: CASIQTGRMEETQYF.

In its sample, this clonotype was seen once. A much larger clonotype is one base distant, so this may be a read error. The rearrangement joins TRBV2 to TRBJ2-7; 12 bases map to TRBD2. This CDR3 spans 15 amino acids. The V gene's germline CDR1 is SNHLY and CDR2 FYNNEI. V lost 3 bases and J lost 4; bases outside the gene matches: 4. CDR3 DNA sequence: TGTGCCAGCAGTGACGGGACTAGCGGGTTTTACGAGCAGTACTTC. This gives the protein CASSDGTSGFYEQYF.

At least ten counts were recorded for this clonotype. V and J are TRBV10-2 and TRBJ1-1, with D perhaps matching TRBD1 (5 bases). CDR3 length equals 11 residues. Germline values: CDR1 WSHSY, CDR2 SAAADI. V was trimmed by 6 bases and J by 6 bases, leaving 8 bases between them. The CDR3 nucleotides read TGCGCCAGCAGCCAGGGACCTGAAGCTTTCTTT. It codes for CASSQGPEAFF.

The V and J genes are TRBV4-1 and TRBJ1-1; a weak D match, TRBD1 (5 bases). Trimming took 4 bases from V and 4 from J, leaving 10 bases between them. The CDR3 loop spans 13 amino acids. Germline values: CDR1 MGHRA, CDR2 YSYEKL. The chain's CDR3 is CASSRGSPTEAFF. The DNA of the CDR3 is TGCGCCAGCAGCCGGGGCTCTCCCACTGAAGCTTTCTTT.

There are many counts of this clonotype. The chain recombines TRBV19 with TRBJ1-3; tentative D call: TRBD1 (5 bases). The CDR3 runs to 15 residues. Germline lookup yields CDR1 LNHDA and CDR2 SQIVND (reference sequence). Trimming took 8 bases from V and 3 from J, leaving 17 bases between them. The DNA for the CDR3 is TGTGCCAGTTCCGGGACCTTCCTCCGTGGAAACACCATATATTTT. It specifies CASSGTFLRGNTIYF.

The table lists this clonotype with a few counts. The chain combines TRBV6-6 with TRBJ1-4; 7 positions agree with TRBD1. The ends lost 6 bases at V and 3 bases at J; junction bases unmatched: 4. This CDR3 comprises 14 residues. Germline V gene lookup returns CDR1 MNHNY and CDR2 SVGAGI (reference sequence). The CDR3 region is CASRATGPNEKLFF. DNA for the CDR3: TGTGCCAGCAGGGCGACAGGGCCTAATGAAAAACTGTTTTTT.

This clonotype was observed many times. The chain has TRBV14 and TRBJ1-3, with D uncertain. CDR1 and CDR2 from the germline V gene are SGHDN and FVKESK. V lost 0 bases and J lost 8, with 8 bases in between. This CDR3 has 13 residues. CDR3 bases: TGTGCCAGCAGCCAAGATTTGAGAGACACCATATATTTT. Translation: CASSQDLRDTIYF.

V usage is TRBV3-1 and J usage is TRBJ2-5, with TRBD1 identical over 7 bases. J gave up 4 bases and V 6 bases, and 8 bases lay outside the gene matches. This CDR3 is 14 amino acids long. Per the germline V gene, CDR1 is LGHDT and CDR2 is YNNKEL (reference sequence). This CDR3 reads CASRGTARRETQYF. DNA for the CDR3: TGTGCCAGCAGGGGGACAGCGAGGAGAGAGACCCAGTACTTC.